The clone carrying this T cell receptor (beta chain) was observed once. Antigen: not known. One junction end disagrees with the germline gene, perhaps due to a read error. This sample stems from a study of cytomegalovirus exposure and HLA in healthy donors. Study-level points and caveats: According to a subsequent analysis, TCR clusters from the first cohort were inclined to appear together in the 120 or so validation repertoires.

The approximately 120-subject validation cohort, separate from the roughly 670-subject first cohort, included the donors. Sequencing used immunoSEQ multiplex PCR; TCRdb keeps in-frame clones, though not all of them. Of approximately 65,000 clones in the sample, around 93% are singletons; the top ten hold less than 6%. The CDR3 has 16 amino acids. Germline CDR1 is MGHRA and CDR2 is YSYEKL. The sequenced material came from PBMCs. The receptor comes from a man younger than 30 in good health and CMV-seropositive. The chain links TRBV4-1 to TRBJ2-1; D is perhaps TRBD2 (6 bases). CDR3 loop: CASSQGRGNPYSEQFF. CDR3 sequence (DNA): TGCGCCAGCAGCCAAGGGAGGGGAAACCCCTACAGTGAGCAGTTCTTC.